This T cell receptor (beta chain) was recorded in a study of T cell repertoires in aging, cancer and after chemotherapy. Study details: Pre- and post-chemotherapy samples were paired from glioblastoma patients treated with temozolomide-based therapy. Study-wide points: Across the chemotherapy interval, each cancer cohort showed higher median generation probability, suggesting thymic rebound.

TCR beta rearrangements were amplified from peripheral blood genomic DNA. A mixed TRB-A/B primer pool amplified rearranged TRB by multiplex touch-down PCR. MiXCR, run by TCRdb on the multiplex PCR reads, gives a single entry per CDR3 protein. Here the sample spans about 1,300 distinct CDR3 sequences, roughly 29% being singletons. As for this clonotype: Its antigen remains unidentified.

CDR3 length equals 15 residues. J gave up 9 bases and V 6 bases, and 10 bases lay outside the gene matches. CDR1 LNHDA and CDR2 SQIVND come from the germline V gene (reference sequence). What was sequenced was blood. The chain is built from TRBV19 and TRBJ1-6, with TRBD1 matching over 8 bases. This TCR was sampled from a human donor with a solid tumor. Here the CDR3 DNA reads TGTGCCAGTAGCATCTCCGGACAGGGCATTTCACCCCTCCACTTT. It encodes CASSISGQGISPLHF. The full variable domain, rest sourced from reference TRBV19 and TRBJ1-6, is DGGITQSPKYLFRKEGQNVTLSCEQNLNHDAMYWYRQDPGQGLRLIYYSQIVNDFQKGDIAEGYSVSREKKESFPLTVTSAQKNPTAFYLCASSISGQGISPLHFGNGTRLTVT.